The text below deals with one T cell receptor (beta chain). This specimen belongs to a study of blood T cell repertoires in COVID-19. Only in-frame clones appear in the TCRdb table, and some are missing; sequencing was by immunoSEQ multiplex PCR. The sample includes roughly 170,000 clones, approximately 87% of them seen just once. This receptor was taken from a man in his 70s with active or convalescent COVID-19. Specimen: peripheral blood.

The CDR3 here is CASSLPGTGFATEAFF. In nucleotides, the CDR3 is TGTGCCAGCAGCTTACCCGGGACAGGGTTCGCCACTGAAGCTTTCTTT. This sequence joins TRBV7-8 and TRBJ1-1; 9 bases agree with TRBD1. The CDR3 loop spans 16 amino acids. V lost 2 bases, J lost 4 bases, and 8 bases stayed unmatched. Germline CDR1 and CDR2: SGHVS and FQNEAQ.